This is a list of T cell receptor beta chains from one sample in a study of T cell changes during pregnancy in multiple sclerosis. Profiled with immunoSEQ multiplex PCR; TCRdb holds only in-frame clones, not every one. The sample contains fewer than 60,000 clones, roughly 95% of which appear only once. The sample here was CD4+ T cells from peripheral blood mononuclear cells, taken in the third trimester of pregnancy. The receptors were gathered from a female donor with multiple sclerosis, enrolled in a pregnancy study. Both conserved end residues are part of each CDR3. A D gene is named only where the DNA matches it firmly. The listing skips clone size in some rows; elsewhere it reads once, few, many or a size class.

NA	TRBV11-3	NA	TRBJ2-7	CASSFRSGDYEQYF	TGTGCCAGCAGCTTCCGTAGCGGAGACTACGAGCAGTACTTC
NA	TRBV6-5	NA	TRBJ1-2	CASRRPGGGLGGYTF	TGTGCCAGCAGGCGTCCCGGCGGAGGGCTTGGTGGCTACACCTTC
NA	TRBV30	TRBD1	TRBJ1-2	CAWSVTGSSRGYTF	TGTGCCTGGAGTGTGACAGGGAGTAGTAGGGGCTACACCTTC
NA	TRBV5-6	NA	TRBJ1-2	CASSLDEGGYTF	TGTGCCAGCAGCTTGGATGAGGGAGGCTACACCTTC
NA	TRBV27	NA	TRBJ1-6	CASRQPNNSPLHF	TGTGCCAGCAGACAGCCTAATAATTCACCCCTCCACTTT
NA	TRBV28	TRBD1	TRBJ1-2	CASGTGGNYGYTF	TGTGCCAGCGGGACAGGGGGTAACTATGGCTACACCTTC
NA	TRBV11-3	NA	TRBJ2-1	CASSEVLDNEQFF	TGTGCCAGCAGCGAGGTTCTAGACAATGAGCAGTTCTTC
NA	TRBV7-6	TRBD1	TRBJ2-5	CASSSRTGDSETQYF	TGTGCCAGCAGCTCCAGGACAGGGGACTCGGAGACCCAGTACTTC
NA	TRBV5-4	TRBD2	TRBJ2-3	CASSLGLPRGGGDTQYF	TGTGCCAGCAGCTTGGGACTTCCGCGGGGGGGCGGGGATACGCAGTATTTT
once	TRBV6-6	NA	TRBJ2-7	CASRSGYEQYF	TGTGCCAGCAGATCAGGGTACGAGCAGTACTTC
NA	TRBV16	NA	TRBJ1-6	CASSQQGNSPLHF	TGTGCCAGCAGCCAACAGGGGAATTCACCCCTCCACTTT
NA	TRBV28	TRBD1	TRBJ2-7	CASIGTGTEPYEQYF	TGTGCCAGCATAGGGACCGGGACAGAACCCTACGAGCAGTACTTC
NA	TRBV18	NA	TRBJ2-5	CASSRGTFQRPQYF	TGTGCCAGCTCCCGCGGGACTTTCCAGAGGCCCCAGTACTTC
NA	TRBV7-3	TRBD2	TRBJ2-1	CASSFLPKTSGIREQFF	TGTGCCAGCAGCTTTTTACCAAAAACTAGCGGGATCCGGGAGCAGTTCTTC
once	TRBV9	TRBD2	TRBJ2-2	CASSVGGLAHISTGELFF	TGTGCCAGCAGCGTAGGCGGACTAGCGCACATATCCACCGGGGAGCTGTTTTTT
NA	TRBV6-5	NA	TRBJ1-2	CASSGGGKLGYTF	TGTGCCAGCAGTGGGGGAGGGAAGTTAGGCTACACCTTC
NA	TRBV5-1	TRBD1	TRBJ2-7	CASSLDGQDAYEQYF	TGCGCCAGCAGCTTGGACGGACAGGACGCCTACGAGCAGTACTTC
NA	TRBV2	TRBD2	TRBJ2-5	CASSAGTIGETQYF	TGTGCCAGCAGTGCCGGGACTATAGGGGAGACCCAGTACTTC
NA	TRBV25-1	NA	TRBJ1-3	CASSELAGNTIYF	TGTGCCAGCAGTGAATTGGCCGGAAACACCATATATTTT
NA	TRBV9	TRBD1	TRBJ2-7	CASSPQMGNRGYEQYF	TGTGCCAGCAGCCCACAAATGGGGAACAGGGGCTACGAGCAGTACTTC
NA	TRBV6-5	NA	TRBJ2-7	CASSTGSYEQYF	TGTGCCAGCAGTACAGGTTCCTACGAGCAGTACTTC
NA	TRBV28	NA	TRBJ1-4	CASSSPGEGLNEKLFF	TGTGCCAGCAGTTCCCCCGGGGAAGGCCTCAATGAAAAACTGTTTTTT
few	TRBV7-9	NA	TRBJ1-1	CASAAGSVAEAFF	TGTGCCAGCGCGGCAGGGTCGGTGGCTGAAGCTTTCTTT
NA	TRBV9	NA	TRBJ2-7	CASSVARVAGEQYF	TGTGCCAGCAGCGTAGCCAGGGTTGCCGGCGAGCAGTACTTC
NA	TRBV7-2	TRBD1	TRBJ2-1	CASSFSSGTGVNEQFF	TGTGCCAGCAGCTTTTCCTCCGGGACAGGGGTAAATGAGCAGTTCTTC
NA	TRBV27	TRBD1	TRBJ1-6	CASNPDRGSSPLHF	TGTGCCAGCAACCCCGACAGGGGATCTTCACCCCTCCACTTT
once	TRBV15	TRBD2	TRBJ2-1	CATSRGGGLAGLSSYNEQFF	TGTGCCACCAGCAGAGGGGGGGGACTAGCGGGACTAAGCTCCTACAATGAGCAGTTCTTC
NA	TRBV9	NA	TRBJ2-3	CASTRGDTDTQYF	TGTGCCAGCACTCGCGGTGACACAGATACGCAGTATTTT
NA	TRBV15	NA	TRBJ1-1	CATSRDMKGGTEAFF	TGTGCCACCAGCAGAGACATGAAAGGGGGCACTGAAGCTTTCTTT
NA	TRBV6-5	TRBD2	TRBJ2-1	CASSSTSGSHPVEQFF	TGTGCCAGCAGTTCGACTAGCGGGAGTCATCCGGTTGAGCAGTTCTTC
NA	TRBV19	NA	TRBJ1-1	CASSMAESAVNTEAFF	TGTGCCAGTAGTATGGCTGAATCCGCAGTAAACACTGAAGCTTTCTTT
NA	TRBV29-1	NA	TRBJ2-1	CSPLHALDEQFF	TGCAGCCCTCTCCACGCATTAGATGAGCAGTTCTTC
NA	TRBV11-2	NA	TRBJ2-7	CASSPNTYEQYF	TGTGCCAGCAGCCCGAACACATACGAGCAGTACTTC
NA	TRBV11-2	TRBD1	TRBJ2-2	CASTSGGNTGELFF	TGTGCCAGCACTTCAGGGGGGAACACCGGGGAGCTGTTTTTT
NA	TRBV5-4	TRBD1	TRBJ1-4	CASSEDRGEWEKLFF	TGTGCCAGCAGCGAGGACAGGGGAGAGTGGGAAAAACTGTTTTTT
once	TRBV5-1	TRBD2	TRBJ2-1	CASGSGGAPEEQFF	TGCGCCAGCGGTAGCGGGGGGGCCCCCGAGGAGCAGTTCTTC
NA	TRBV6-6	NA	TRBJ2-7	CASRGRGEQYF	TGTGCCAGCAGGGGCAGGGGCGAGCAGTACTTC
NA	TRBV30	NA	TRBJ1-6	CAWSTRLHGYNSPLHF	TGTGCCTGGAGTACTAGACTTCACGGTTATAATTCACCCCTCCACTTT
NA	TRBV2	TRBD1	TRBJ1-1	CASTYRGLNTEAFF	TGTGCCAGCACTTACAGGGGACTGAACACTGAAGCTTTCTTT
NA	TRBV28	TRBD2	TRBJ2-4	CASSTSGVAKNIQYF	TGTGCCAGCAGTACTAGCGGGGTAGCCAAAAACATTCAGTACTTC
NA	TRBV7-2	NA	TRBJ1-6	CASSPRRNSPLHF	TGTGCCAGCAGCCCAAGGCGGAATTCACCCCTCCACTTT
NA	TRBV21-1	NA	TRBJ2-7	CASSEASGQATYEQYF	TGTGCCAGCAGTGAAGCTAGCGGGCAAGCGACCTACGAGCAGTACTTC
NA	TRBV7-3	TRBD2	TRBJ2-1	CASSLRLAGYNEQFF	TGTGCCAGCAGCCTCCGACTAGCGGGGTACAATGAGCAGTTCTTC
NA	TRBV7-7	NA	TRBJ2-1	CASSLGFGRDYNEQFF	TGTGCTAGCAGCTTAGGTTTTGGGAGAGATTACAATGAGCAGTTCTTC
once	TRBV6-1	NA	TRBJ1-2	CASSAGTLGHYGYTF	TGTGCCAGCAGTGCCGGGACACTGGGACACTATGGCTACACCTTC
NA	TRBV2	NA	TRBJ1-1	CASSEASESEAFF	TGTGCCAGCAGTGAAGCCAGCGAAAGTGAAGCTTTCTTT
NA	TRBV9	TRBD2	TRBJ2-1	CASSVGPTSGQEQFF	TGTGCCAGCAGCGTAGGCCCTACTAGCGGGCAAGAGCAGTTCTTC
NA	TRBV2	NA	TRBJ2-2	CASRGLGGTGELFF	TGTGCCAGCAGAGGACTAGGGGGCACCGGGGAGCTGTTTTTT
NA	TRBV7-2	TRBD1	TRBJ2-5	CASSLTGPGTGGETQYF	TGTGCCAGCAGCTTAACGGGACCCGGGACAGGGGGGGAGACCCAGTACTTC
once	TRBV9	NA	TRBJ1-6	CASSVKGTQSPLHF	TGTGCCAGCAGCGTAAAGGGGACACAATCACCCCTCCACTTT
NA	TRBV10-3	NA	TRBJ2-2	CAISKDSGDTGELFF	TGTGCCATCAGTAAGGACAGCGGAGACACCGGGGAGCTGTTTTTT
once	TRBV25-1	NA	TRBJ1-2	CASRGAGSVSGYTF	TGTGCCAGCAGAGGGGCAGGCAGCGTCTCTGGCTACACCTTC
NA	TRBV7-2	TRBD1	TRBJ2-7	CASSLPGTDHEQYF	TGTGCCAGCAGCTTACCCGGGACAGACCACGAGCAGTACTTC
once	TRBV7-9	NA	TRBJ2-7	CASSLQGIDEQYF	TGTGCCAGCAGCCTACAGGGTATCGACGAGCAGTACTTC
NA	TRBV7-9	NA	TRBJ1-5	CASSLLTSDQPQHF	TGTGCCAGCAGCTTATTAACGAGTGATCAGCCCCAGCATTTT
NA	TRBV2	TRBD1	TRBJ1-2	CASTEGQGANYGYTF	TGTGCCAGCACCGAGGGGCAGGGGGCAAACTATGGCTACACCTTC
NA	TRBV7-8	TRBD2	TRBJ2-7	CASSSSGGVAYEQYF	TGTGCCAGCAGCTCAAGCGGGGGGGTAGCCTACGAGCAGTACTTC
NA	TRBV5-1	NA	TRBJ2-3	CASSLSTDTQYF	TGCGCCAGCAGCCTAAGCACAGATACGCAGTATTTT
NA	TRBV19	TRBD1	TRBJ2-7	CASRDRGEQYF	TGTGCCAGTAGGGACAGGGGCGAGCAGTACTTC
NA	TRBV6-4	TRBD2	TRBJ2-3	CASSEAGGSADTQYF	TGTGCCAGCAGTGAAGCGGGAGGGAGTGCAGATACGCAGTATTTT